This T cell receptor (beta chain) was retrieved from a study of T cells after yellow fever vaccination. The table lists this clonotype with a few counts. V lost 4 bases, J lost 5 bases, and 18 bases lay in between. Germline-derived CDR1 and CDR2 are SGHVS and FQNEAQ. The CDR3 is 16 amino acids. One entry per CDR3 protein, called by TCRdb with MiXCR from the 5' RACE reads. The sample includes 300,000 to 350,000 distinct CDR3 sequences, 3.5% to 4.5% of them seen just once. The material was PBMCs, obtained 5 days after the yellow fever booster vaccination. The receptor comes from a young man who received the YFV17D yellow fever vaccine. This chain uses TRBV7-8 with TRBJ2-1; tentatively, D is TRBD1 (6 bases). The CDR3 protein is CASSSSLGAVDNEQFF. CDR3 in DNA: TGTGCCAGCAGCTCAAGTTTGGGGGCCGTCGACAATGAGCAGTTCTTC.